Listed below are T cell receptor beta chains from one sample, sequenced in a study of blood T cell repertoires in COVID-19. The repertoire was sequenced with immunoSEQ multiplex PCR; TCRdb's copy has only in-frame clones and lacks some. The sample has 35,000 to 45,000 clones, roughly 89% seen once. Input material: peripheral blood. Receptors were obtained from a middle-aged man with active COVID-19. CDR3s include the opening cysteine and the closing phenylalanine or tryptophan. The D gene is left open where the match is weak. For some rows the clone size is stated as once, few or many, or as a class when expanded; others skip it.

abundance	v_gene	d_gene	j_gene	CDR3aa	CDR3nt
NA	TRBV5-5	TRBD1	TRBJ1-2	CASSRDSVTNYGYTF	TGTGCCAGCAGCCGGGACAGCGTAACTAACTATGGCTACACCTTC
NA	TRBV7-2	NA	TRBJ2-5	CASSFGVGGGEETQYF	TGTGCCAGCAGCTTTGGGGTAGGGGGGGGCGAGGAGACCCAGTACTTC
NA	TRBV10-2	TRBD1	TRBJ2-3	CASSENRGRADTQYF	TGCGCCAGCAGTGAGAACAGGGGGCGCGCAGATACGCAGTATTTT
NA	TRBV4-2	NA	TRBJ2-5	CASSQEQQPQETQYF	TGTGCCAGCAGCCAAGAACAACAGCCCCAAGAGACCCAGTACTTC
NA	TRBV4-3	NA	TRBJ2-4	CASSQTQGGKNIQYF	TGCGCCAGCAGCCAAACTCAGGGTGGGAAAAACATTCAGTACTTC
NA	TRBV28	NA	TRBJ1-2	CASSPTGPGSYGYTF	TGTGCCAGCAGCCCAACTGGGCCTGGGAGCTATGGCTACACCTTC
NA	TRBV4-3	NA	TRBJ2-2	CASSQVQGSGRNTGELFF	TGCGCCAGCAGCCAAGTTCAGGGATCAGGAAGAAACACCGGGGAGCTGTTTTTT
NA	TRBV2	TRBD1	TRBJ2-4	CASRTGTETNIQYF	TGTGCCAGCAGGACCGGGACAGAAACAAACATTCAGTACTTC
NA	TRBV6-2/TRBV6-3	TRBD1	TRBJ1-1	CASSYPLLTGITEAFF	TGTGCCAGCAGTTATCCACTATTGACAGGGATAACTGAAGCTTTCTTT
once	TRBV10-3	TRBD1	TRBJ1-5	CAISDRQGVNQPQHF	TGTGCCATCAGTGATCGACAGGGGGTAAATCAGCCCCAGCATTTT
NA	TRBV27	TRBD2	TRBJ2-3	CASKILGGISTDTQYF	TGTGCCAGCAAAATACTGGGGGGGATCAGCACAGATACGCAGTATTTT
NA	TRBV5-8	TRBD1	TRBJ2-3	CASSLGQGPTDTQYF	TGTGCCAGCAGCTTGGGACAGGGCCCCACAGATACGCAGTATTTT
NA	TRBV4-3	NA	TRBJ2-2	CASSQDTVTLGGNTGELFF	TGCGCCAGCAGCCAAGATACTGTTACCCTGGGAGGGAACACCGGGGAGCTGTTTTTT
NA	TRBV7-9	TRBD1	TRBJ2-7	CASSRGVGTGSYEQYF	TGTGCCAGCAGCCGCGGGGTTGGGACAGGATCCTACGAGCAGTACTTC
NA	TRBV7-9	NA	TRBJ1-5	CASSSDPGGNQPQHF	TGTGCCAGCAGCTCCGATCCGGGGGGCAATCAGCCCCAGCATTTT
NA	TRBV2	NA	TRBJ1-2	CASTDDTDYGYTF	TGTGCCAGCACCGACGACACTGACTATGGCTACACCTTC
NA	TRBV18	NA	TRBJ2-3	CASSPGQGFTDTQYF	TGTGCCAGCTCCCCAGGACAAGGCTTCACAGATACGCAGTATTTT
NA	TRBV19	TRBD1	TRBJ1-2	CASSYRTGGGYTF	TGTGCCAGTAGTTACCGCACAGGGGGTGGCTACACCTTC
NA	TRBV7-9	NA	TRBJ2-3	CASSLVRQEDTQYF	TGTGCCAGCAGCTTAGTACGACAGGAAGATACGCAGTATTTT
few	TRBV5-1	TRBD1	TRBJ1-5	CASSRTGAGNQPQHF	TGCGCCAGCAGCCGGACAGGGGCTGGCAATCAGCCCCAGCATTTT
NA	TRBV7-3	NA	TRBJ2-1	CASSSTSLGKNNEQFF	TGTGCCAGCAGCTCCACTAGCTTAGGAAAAAACAATGAGCAGTTCTTC
few	TRBV7-6	NA	TRBJ2-2	CASSLFAGPSTGELFF	TGTGCCAGCAGCTTATTTGCGGGACCAAGCACCGGGGAGCTGTTTTTT
NA	TRBV5-1	TRBD2	TRBJ2-3	CASSLGLAGGVTDTQYF	TGCGCCAGCAGCTTGGGACTAGCGGGGGGCGTCACAGATACGCAGTATTTT
NA	TRBV6-1	NA	TRBJ2-7	CASSEAWAGFSYEQYF	TGTGCCAGCAGTGAAGCTTGGGCAGGTTTCTCCTACGAGCAGTACTTC
NA	TRBV10-3	NA	TRBJ1-5	CAINEIGGNQPQHF	TGTGCCATCAACGAGATAGGGGGCAATCAGCCCCAGCATTTT
NA	TRBV7-3	TRBD2	TRBJ2-1	CASSLIAGSSYNEQFF	TGTGCCAGCAGCTTAATAGCGGGGAGCTCCTACAATGAGCAGTTCTTC
NA	TRBV18	NA	TRBJ2-1	CASSPSTSTGEQFF	TGTGCCAGCTCTCCTTCCACTAGCACGGGTGAGCAGTTCTTC
NA	TRBV28	TRBD1	TRBJ2-1	CASKKGQGRSYNEQFF	TGTGCCAGCAAGAAAGGACAGGGCCGCTCCTACAATGAGCAGTTCTTC
NA	TRBV2	NA	TRBJ2-7	CASSERNSYEQYF	TGTGCCAGCAGTGAGCGTAACAGCTACGAGCAGTACTTC